The 21 T cell receptor beta chains presented below share a single source sample, sequenced in a study of T cell responses to AZD1222 COVID-19 vaccine. TCRdb's table, derived via immunoSEQ multiplex PCR, lists solely in-frame clones and lacks some. The sample contains 110,000 or so clones, around 86% of which appear only once. The sample here was peripheral blood, taken 28 days after the second AZD1222 dose. These receptors all come from an adult who received the AZD1222 COVID-19 vaccine.

This sequence joins TRBV6-1 and TRBJ1-5; D remains ambiguous. The CDR3 extends over 17 amino acids. V was shortened by 0 bases and J by 4 bases, with 16 bases between the two germline ends. Germline assignment: CDR1 MNHNS and CDR2 SASEGT. The CDR3 nucleotides are TGTGCCAGCAGTGAAGCGCTTGGAGGAGTTAGAAATCAGCCCCAGCATTTT. This sequence encodes CASSEALGGVRNQPQHF.

The gene calls are TRBV9 and TRBJ1-2; 8 bases line up with TRBD1. Unmatched junction bases numbered 5, after V lost 5 bases and J lost 2 bases. The CDR3 length is 14 residues. The germline V gene has CDR1 SGDLS and CDR2 YYNGEE. The CDR3 region is CASRDYRGNYGYTF. DNA of the CDR3: TGTGCCAGCAGAGACTACAGGGGGAACTATGGCTACACCTTC.

J is TRBJ2-1 and V is TRBV5-1; possibly TRBD1 for D (5 bases). The germline V and J ends were trimmed by 1 base and 6 bases, with 8 bases remaining between them. Germline V gene sequence: CDR1 SGHRS, CDR2 YFSETQ. This CDR3 is built from 13 residues. Here the CDR3 DNA reads TGCGCCAGCAGCTTGAGCAGGGTCAATGAGCAGTTCTTC. Its translation is CASSLSRVNEQFF.

The chain combines TRBV11-3 with TRBJ1-1; D gene uncertain. CDR1 SGHNT and CDR2 YENEEA come from the germline V gene. The ends were cut back, 3 bases at V and 1 base at J, with 6 bases in the middle. The CDR3 has 13 residues. CDR3 nucleotide sequence: TGTGCCAGCAGCTTGGCCCAGAACACTGAAGCTTTCTTT. Translation gives CASSLAQNTEAFF. Supplemented by reference TRBV11-3 and TRBJ1-1, the full variable domain reads EAGVVQSPRYKIIEKKQPVAFWCNPISGHNTLYWYLQNLGQGPELLIRYENEEAVDDSQLPKDRFSAERLKGVDSTLKIQPAELGDSAVYLCASSLAQNTEAFFGQGTRLTVV.

The chain has TRBV4-2 and TRBJ2-3, with TRBD2 matching over 7 bases. This CDR3 is built from 15 residues. The J segment lost 6 bases and the V segment lost 1 base, leaving 7 bases of the junction unmatched. The V gene's germline CDR1 is LGHNA and CDR2 YNFKEQ. CDR3 protein: CASSQVQRGGDTQYF. CDR3 bases: TGTGCCAGCAGCCAAGTACAGCGGGGAGGGGATACGCAGTATTTT.

The chain links TRBV28 to TRBJ2-1; D is undetermined. Germline assignment: CDR1 MDHEN and CDR2 SYDVKM. V shed 5 bases and J shed 6 bases, with 8 bases lying between them. This CDR3 is 12 amino acids long. The CDR3 protein is CASSPPSNEQFF. Here the CDR3 DNA reads TGTGCCAGCAGTCCCCCTAGCAATGAGCAGTTCTTC.

The chain links TRBV18 to TRBJ1-2, with 7 nucleotides matching TRBD1. V was clipped by 3 bases and J by 7 bases; unmatched bases: 8. The CDR3 has 14 amino acids. Germline assignment: CDR1 KGHSH and CDR2 LQKENI. The CDR3 here is CASSPAGTASGYTF. The CDR3 bases are TGTGCCAGCTCACCGGCCGGGACAGCTTCTGGCTACACCTTC.

The CDR3 DNA reads as TGTGCCAGCAGTTTCTTCGGGGAGCTGTTTTTT. The encoded protein is CASSFFGELFF. The rearrangement uses TRBV12-3 or TRBV12-4 and TRBJ2-2; the D is unclear. The CDR3 runs to 11 residues. V was trimmed by 3 bases and J by 7 bases, leaving 3 bases between them.

This chain connects TRBV6-5 to TRBJ2-3; D could derive from TRBD1 or TRBD2 (5 bases each). This CDR3 contains 15 residues. Germline V gives CDR1 MNHEY, CDR2 SVGAGI. With 6 bases removed from V and 2 bases from J, the gap between germline ends came to 15 bases. DNA for the CDR3: TGTGCCAGCAGGTCCGGGACCACTAACACAGATACGCAGTATTTT. The encoded protein is CASRSGTTNTDTQYF.

The CDR3 is CASRKNTEAFF. The CDR3 DNA reads TGTGCCAGCAGGAAGAACACTGAAGCTTTCTTT. The chain links TRBV12-3 or TRBV12-4 to TRBJ1-1; D not resolved. V was pared by 6 bases and J by 1 base, with 3 bases between. This CDR3 comprises 11 residues.

This clone was counted a single time. The chain has TRBV6-5 and TRBJ2-1; 13 bases fit TRBD2. The CDR3 runs 15 residues. Germline lookup yields CDR1 MNHEY and CDR2 SVGAGI. With V trimmed by 6 bases and J by 5 bases, 4 bases remained unmatched. The CDR3 DNA is TGTGCCAGCAGGGCGGGACTAGCGGGGAACAATGAGCAGTTCTTC. Protein product: CASRAGLAGNNEQFF.

The V call is TRBV4-3, the J call TRBJ2-2; 8 bases are a match to TRBD2. J lost 7 bases, V lost 0 bases, and 10 bases had no gene match. The CDR3 is made up of 17 amino acids. Germline CDR1 reads LGHNA; CDR2 reads YSLEER. CDR3 amino acids: CASSQDWRGEYVGELFF. The CDR3 DNA reads TGCGCCAGCAGCCAAGATTGGCGGGGGGAATACGTCGGGGAGCTGTTTTTT.

The chain is built from TRBV6-2 or TRBV6-3 and TRBJ2-1; D is perhaps TRBD2 (6 bases). The V end was cut by 4 bases, the J end by 10 bases, with 14 bases between. The CDR3 extends over 13 amino acids. In germline, CDR1 is MNHEY, CDR2 SVGEGT. DNA of the CDR3: TGTGCCAGCAGTTCGACTAGTCCGTGGGAGCAGTTCTTC. As protein: CASSSTSPWEQFF.

The chain uses TRBV6-5 and TRBJ1-1; D uncertain. CDR3 size: 13 residues. V was shortened by 6 bases and J by 1 base, with 9 bases between the two germline ends. Germline CDR1 and CDR2: MNHEY and SVGAGI. CDR3 sequence: CASSVTANTEAFF. The DNA for the CDR3 is TGTGCCAGCAGCGTTACAGCGAACACTGAAGCTTTCTTT.

The chain couples TRBV6-6 to TRBJ1-1; the D is unclear. Germline lookup yields CDR1 MNHNY and CDR2 SVGAGI (reference sequence). The CDR3 has 14 amino acids. The V gene lost 2 bases and the J gene lost 2 bases, with 9 bases spanning the gap. In nucleotides, the CDR3 is TGTGCCAGCAGTTACGGGCACCAAAACACTGAAGCTTTCTTT. It translates to CASSYGHQNTEAFF.

CDR3 in amino acids: CASSLGPEAFF. The CDR3 bases are TGTGCCAGCAGCTTAGGGCCTGAAGCTTTCTTT. This chain connects TRBV11-1 to TRBJ1-1; D unclear. V lost 1 base to trimming and J lost 6 bases, with 3 bases between them. The CDR3 loop spans 11 amino acids. The germline gives CDR1 SGHAT, CDR2 FQDESV (reference sequence).

This rearrangement joins TRBV30 to TRBJ2-5, with D uncertain. Germline V CDR1 and CDR2: GTSNPN, SVGIG (reference sequence). Between the trimmed V and J ends, which lost 1 base and 4 bases, there was a span of 4 bases. The CDR3 sequence is 11 residues long. CDR3 in amino acids: CAWSAGETQYF. The CDR3 coding sequence is TGTGCCTGGAGTGCCGGAGAGACCCAGTACTTC.

The chain couples TRBV11-2 to TRBJ2-1, with TRBD2 identical over 9 bases. The CDR3 runs 19 residues. Trimming cost V 1 base and J 7 bases; bases outside gene matches: 17. Looked up from germline, CDR1 is SGHAT and CDR2 is FQNNGV. DNA of the CDR3: TGTGCCAGCAGCTTAGTCCCACGGCTAGCGGGGACCGGAAGGAATGAGCAGTTCTTC. This encodes CASSLVPRLAGTGRNEQFF.

A note on this clone: This CDR3 is also generated by other DNA sequences in the sample. The rearrangement joins TRBV6-5 to TRBJ1-5, with D unresolved. Trimming removed 5 bases at V and 3 bases at J, with 8 bases between. CDR1 MNHEY and CDR2 SVGAGI come from the germline V gene. The CDR3 covers 13 residues. In DNA, the CDR3 is TGTGCCAGCAGTCGGCAGTCCAATCAGCCCCAGCATTTT. Protein product: CASSRQSNQPQHF.

The genes are TRBV6-5 and TRBJ2-7; D may match TRBD1 or TRBD2 (5 bases each). The V and J ends lost 6 bases and 4 bases respectively, with 19 bases between them. The CDR3 has 15 residues. Germline V lookup: CDR1 MNHEY, CDR2 SVGAGI. The DNA of the CDR3 is TGTGCCAGCAGCCACCGGGACGGCCTTCGGTACGAGCAGTACTTC. It yields the protein CASSHRDGLRYEQYF.

CDR3 coding DNA: TGTGCCAGCAACAAGAGGACAGGCCAATCTGGAAACACCATATATTTT. As protein: CASNKRTGQSGNTIYF. The chain links TRBV5-5 to TRBJ1-3; 7 bases map to TRBD1. CDR3 length equals 16 residues. From germline, CDR1 is SGHKS and CDR2 YYEKEE (reference sequence). The V segment lost 6 bases and the J segment 1 base; nucleotides outside the gene matches: 10. Looking up the rest from reference TRBV5-5 and TRBJ1-3 gives the full variable domain: DAGVTQSPTHLIKTRGQQVTLRCSPISGHKSVSWYQQVLGQGPQFIFQYYEKEERGRGNFPDRFSARQFPNYSSELNVNALLLGDSALYLCASNKRTGQSGNTIYFGEGSWLTVV.